Each of the 18 T cell receptor beta chains below was sequenced from the same sample in a study of tumor-infiltrating lymphocytes in localized non-small cell lung cancer. Sequencing was performed with immunoSEQ multiplex PCR; in TCRdb, only in-frame clones are kept and a portion is missing. The table lists some 14,000 clones, approximately 68% of them singletons. The sample taken for sequencing was lung tumor tissue. These receptor sequences come from a human donor with non-small cell lung cancer.

This clone was detected a few times. V usage is TRBV18 and J usage is TRBJ1-2; weak D call: TRBD1 (5 bases). CDR3 length: 13 residues. Germline CDR1 reads KGHSH; CDR2 reads LQKENI. V lost 5 bases and J lost 5, with 12 bases in between. The CDR3 here is CASSSSGTYGYTF. The CDR3 DNA follows: TGTGCCAGCTCATCCTCGGGGACTTATGGCTACACCTTC.

Here the CDR3 DNA reads TGTGCCAGCCGCGGACTAGCGGGCCAGAGCGAGCAGTACTTC. This encodes CASRGLAGQSEQYF. This sequence joins TRBV2 and TRBJ2-7; 11 bases align to TRBD2. CDR3 length equals 14 residues. The ends lost 8 bases at V and 6 bases at J; junction bases unmatched: 9. Germline V lookup: CDR1 SNHLY, CDR2 FYNNEI.

This clone came up once. This rearrangement joins TRBV28 to TRBJ1-2; D call uncertain. Trimming stripped 2 bases from V and 5 bases from J, with 6 bases between. Per germline, CDR1 MDHEN and CDR2 SYDVKM. The CDR3 extends over 12 amino acids. CDR3 sequence (DNA): TGTGCCAGCAGTTTAAGGGCATATGGCTACACCTTC. Translating it yields CASSLRAYGYTF.

For this clone: Other DNA variants within this sample encode the same CDR3. The chain is built from TRBV5-4 and TRBJ2-3; TRBD2 aligns across 9 bases. This CDR3 comprises 16 residues. Germline CDR1 and CDR2: SGHNT and YYREEE (reference sequence). V lost 1 base, J lost 2 bases, and 5 bases stayed unmatched. The CDR3 protein is CASSLFLAGSTDTQYF. The CDR3 DNA sequence: TGTGCCAGCAGCTTGTTCCTAGCGGGATCCACAGATACGCAGTATTTT. Looking up the rest from reference TRBV5-4 and TRBJ2-3 gives the full variable domain: ETGVTQSPTHLIKTRGQQVTLRCSSQSGHNTVSWYQQALGQGPQFIFQYYREEENGRGNFPPRFSGLQFPNYSSELNVNALELDDSALYLCASSLFLAGSTDTQYFGPGTRLTVL.

A word on this clone: At one end the junction does not follow the germline gene, possibly because of a read error. The chain carries TRBV27 and TRBJ2-6; TRBD1 or TRBD2 may be the D gene (5 bases each). Germline CDR1 MNHEY, CDR2 SMNVEV (reference sequence). The CDR3 consists of 16 residues. The CDR3 DNA is TGTGCCAGCAGTTTCGGACTTACATCTGGGGCTAACGTCCTGACTTTC. Amino acid sequence: CASSFGLTSGANVLTF.

This clone was seen only a few times. The chain carries TRBV5-1 and TRBJ2-4; D is unclear. Trimming cost V 3 bases and J 6 bases, with 16 bases left between them. This CDR3 has 15 amino acids. Germline V gene lookup returns CDR1 SGHRS and CDR2 YFSETQ. This CDR3 is CASSYGSIEGNIQYF. The CDR3 DNA follows: TGCGCCAGCAGCTACGGGTCAATTGAAGGAAACATTCAGTACTTC.

The chain joins TRBV7-3 to TRBJ2-3; TRBD2 matches 8 bases. The CDR3 loop spans 15 amino acids. After removal of 2 bases from V and 2 bases from J, the junction contained 3 bases not matched to a gene. Germline values: CDR1 SGHTA, CDR2 FQGTGA. The CDR3 is CASSLQAGDTDTQYF. In DNA form, the CDR3 reads TGTGCCAGCAGCTTACAAGCGGGAGACACAGATACGCAGTATTTT.

The chain uses TRBV18 and TRBJ2-3, with 12 bases that match TRBD2. Losses at the gene ends were 5 bases for V and 8 bases for J; bases not matched to a gene: 11. The CDR3 extends over 16 amino acids. Germline loops: CDR1 KGHSH, CDR2 LQKENI. In nucleotides, the CDR3 is TGTGCCAGCTCATACCGGACTAGCGGGGCCACCACTACGCAGTATTTT. Residues: CASSYRTSGATTTQYF.

The V and J genes are TRBV30 and TRBJ1-6; 7 bases map to TRBD1. J gave up 10 bases and V 5 bases, and 14 bases lay outside the gene matches. Looked up from germline, CDR1 is GTSNPN and CDR2 is SVGIG (reference sequence). The CDR3 consists of 15 residues. The CDR3 spells CAWGHRQGLGSPLHF. Here the CDR3 DNA reads TGTGCCTGGGGCCACCGACAGGGCCTAGGGTCACCCCTCCACTTT.

This clone is a singleton in its sample. V gene TRBV9 combines with J gene TRBJ1-4, with D tentatively TRBD1 (6 bases). Germline V gene sequence: CDR1 SGDLS, CDR2 YYNGEE. Trimming cost V 0 bases and J 5 bases, with 14 bases left between them. This CDR3 is 16 amino acids long. The CDR3 sequence is CASSVEPSDSNEKLFF. The CDR3 DNA reads TGTGCCAGCAGCGTAGAACCTTCGGACAGCAATGAAAAACTGTTTTTT. The full variable domain, completed using reference TRBV9 and TRBJ1-4, is DSGVTQTPKHLITATGQRVTLRCSPRSGDLSVYWYQQSLDQGLQFLIQYYNGEERAKGNILERFSAQQFPDLHSELNLSSLELGDSALYFCASSVEPSDSNEKLFFGSGTQLSVL.

The J gene is TRBJ1-2, the V gene TRBV28; the D is unclear. Germline V lookup: CDR1 MDHEN, CDR2 SYDVKM. V was shortened by 6 bases and J by 0 bases, with 20 bases between the two germline ends. The CDR3 consists of 17 residues. In nucleotides, the CDR3 is TGTGCCAGCAGCCCGACCAGTTTACCCAGAGCTAACTATGGCTACACCTTC. Translation: CASSPTSLPRANYGYTF.

The chain joins TRBV27 to TRBJ2-7, with D perhaps TRBD1 or TRBD2 (5 bases each). With 0 bases removed from V and 2 bases from J, the gap between germline ends came to 17 bases. The CDR3 runs 17 residues. Germline V gene data show CDR1 as MNHEY and CDR2 as SMNVEV (reference sequence). CDR3 loop: CASSLSRAARGAYEQYF. The CDR3 bases are TGTGCCAGCAGTTTATCGAGGGCAGCCAGAGGGGCCTACGAGCAGTACTTC.

This sequence joins TRBV7-2 and TRBJ2-2, with D unresolved. Per germline, CDR1 SGHTA and CDR2 FQGNSA. The CDR3 is made up of 14 amino acids. V shed 3 bases and J shed 5 bases, with 10 bases lying between them. CDR3 protein: CASSFQDFTGELFF. The DNA of the CDR3 is TGTGCCAGCAGCTTCCAGGATTTTACCGGGGAGCTGTTTTTT.

This clone has only one observation. The chain joins TRBV7-9 to TRBJ2-2, with D possibly TRBD2 on 5 matching bases. This CDR3 comprises 16 residues. Looked up from germline, CDR1 is SEHNR and CDR2 is FQNEAQ (reference sequence). The V end was cut by 1 base, the J end by 4 bases, with 13 bases between. CDR3 in amino acids: CASSLGAVSGTGELFF. CDR3 DNA sequence: TGTGCCAGCAGCTTAGGGGCAGTAAGCGGCACCGGGGAGCTGTTTTTT.

V and J are TRBV5-6 and TRBJ1-5; D may be TRBD1 (5 bases). Per germline, CDR1 SGHDT and CDR2 YYEEEE. With 1 base removed from V and 2 bases from J, the gap between germline ends came to 13 bases. This CDR3 spans 16 amino acids. CDR3 coding DNA: TGTGCCAGCAGCTTGTTGGGGGACGTAGGCAATCAGCCCCAGCATTTT. Translated: CASSLLGDVGNQPQHF.

This clone showed up just a few times. The V call is TRBV27, the J call TRBJ1-4, with D tentatively TRBD1 (6 bases). V shed 6 bases and J shed 5 bases, with 16 bases lying between them. The CDR3 totals 15 residues. Germline-derived CDR1 and CDR2 are MNHEY and SMNVEV (reference sequence). CDR3 region: CASRARTDFNEKLFF. The CDR3 bases are TGTGCCAGCAGGGCTCGGACAGATTTCAATGAAAAACTGTTTTTT.

This clone was detected a few times. The chain carries TRBV6-1 and TRBJ2-2; D is possibly TRBD2 (6 bases). CDR1 is MNHNS and CDR2 is SASEGT in the germline V gene. The CDR3 runs to 14 residues. Deletions cut 6 bases from V and 3 bases from J, with 11 bases between. The CDR3 loop is CASRWEEDTGELFF. In nucleotides, the CDR3 is TGTGCCAGCAGATGGGAGGAAGACACCGGGGAGCTGTTTTTT.

The rearrangement joins TRBV2 to TRBJ2-3; 8 bases align to TRBD2. Per the germline V gene, CDR1 is SNHLY and CDR2 is FYNNEI. The V segment lost 4 bases and the J segment 3 bases; nucleotides outside the gene matches: 6. This CDR3 contains 15 residues. The CDR3 region is CASSGGRGGTDTQYF. The DNA of the CDR3 is TGTGCCAGCAGTGGGGGACGGGGGGGTACAGATACGCAGTATTTT. Full variable domain (remainder filled in from reference TRBV2 and TRBJ2-3): EPEVTQTPSHQVTQMGQEVILRCVPISNHLYFYWYRQILGQKVEFLVSFYNNEISEKSEIFDDQFSVERPDGSNFTLKIRSTKLEDSAMYFCASSGGRGGTDTQYFGPGTRLTVL.